A single sample gave rise to the 23 T cell receptor beta chains below, sequenced in a study of post-analysis software for immune sequencing data. Study-wide findings and caveats: Controls had lower frequencies than patients of roughly five TRBV segments, which included TRBV5-6, TRBV5-1 and TRBV20-1.

Antigens of these TCRs are unknown. TCR beta cDNA libraries had unique molecular identifiers. MiXCR, applied by TCRdb to the PCR reads, yields one record per CDR3 protein. This table holds approximately 460,000 distinct CDR3 sequences, around 40% found once. The sample was blood. These receptor sequences come from a girl between 5 and 17 years old with multiple sclerosis.

The chain recombines TRBV5-1 with TRBJ2-1; 7 bases are shared with TRBD1. CDR1 is SGHRS, CDR2 YFSETQ, per germline. Losses at the gene ends were 3 bases for V and 5 bases for J; bases not matched to a gene: 8. The CDR3 consists of 15 residues. CDR3 DNA sequence: TGCGCCAGCAGCTCCACCCCCGACAGGGACAATGAGCAGTTCTTC. It translates to CASSSTPDRDNEQFF. The entire variable domain, with the rest obtained from reference TRBV5-1 and TRBJ2-1, is as follows: KAGVTQTPRYLIKTRGQQVTLSCSPISGHRSVSWYQQTPGQGLQFLFEYFSETQRNKGNFPGRFSGRQFSNSRSEMNVSTLELGDSALYLCASSSTPDRDNEQFFGPGTRLTVL.

In its sample, this clonotype was seen a few times. V and J are TRBV27 and TRBJ2-5; 8 bases match TRBD2. V shed 3 bases, J shed 7 bases, and the junction held 10 bases outside the gene matches. Looked up from germline, CDR1 is MNHEY and CDR2 is SMNVEV (reference sequence). CDR3 length: 15 amino acids. CDR3 in amino acids: CASSFSGRASPTQYF. The CDR3 DNA follows: TGTGCCAGCAGTTTCTCCGGGAGGGCCTCCCCGACCCAGTACTTC.

This clonotype was seen only a few times. The rearrangement links TRBV15 to TRBJ2-5, with 10 bases fitting TRBD2. Germline loops: CDR1 LNHNV, CDR2 YYDKDF (reference sequence). The CDR3 covers 15 residues. V was clipped by 1 base and J by 5 bases; unmatched bases: 4. The CDR3 reads CATSRAPSGSETQYF. CDR3 DNA sequence: TGTGCCACCAGCAGAGCTCCTAGCGGGAGTGAGACCCAGTACTTC. Filled out from reference TRBV15 and TRBJ2-5, the complete variable domain reads DAMVIQNPRYQVTQFGKPVTLSCSQTLNHNVMYWYQQKSSQAPKLLFHYYDKDFNNEADTPDNFQSRRPNTSFCFLDIRSPGLGDTAMYLCATSRAPSGSETQYFGPGTRLLVL.

There are a few counts of this clonotype. The chain carries TRBV24-1 and TRBJ2-5; 13 bases map to TRBD2. The CDR3 runs to 16 residues. In germline, CDR1 is KGHDR, CDR2 SFDVKD. V was clipped by 4 bases and J by 3 bases; unmatched bases: 4. The CDR3 is CATSDGTSGTKETQYF. In DNA, the CDR3 is TGTGCCACCAGTGACGGGACTAGCGGGACGAAAGAGACCCAGTACTTC.

The chain couples TRBV5-1 to TRBJ1-2; D is undetermined. This CDR3 comprises 14 residues. V was trimmed by 4 bases and J by 7 bases, leaving 17 bases between them. Germline V lookup: CDR1 SGHRS, CDR2 YFSETQ. The CDR3 sequence is CASSPDRAYCGYTF. The DNA of the CDR3 is TGCGCCAGCAGCCCGGACCGGGCCTATTGTGGCTACACCTTC.

The chain couples TRBV25-1 to TRBJ1-6; TRBD1 matches at 7 bases. CDR1 and CDR2 from the germline V gene are MGHDK and SYGVNS. CDR3 length: 17 amino acids. V lost 5 bases, J lost 0 bases, and 7 bases stayed unmatched. As DNA, the CDR3 is TGTGCCAGCAGTATGGACAGGCCGAGCTCCTATAATTCACCCCTCCACTTT. Its protein product is CASSMDRPSSYNSPLHF.

In its sample, this clonotype was seen a few times. This sequence joins TRBV7-9 and TRBJ2-7; perhaps TRBD2 as D (6 bases). CDR1 is SEHNR, CDR2 FQNEAQ, per germline (reference sequence). The CDR3 totals 16 residues. V gave up 4 bases and J gave up 3 bases, with 19 bases separating them. The CDR3 DNA is TGTGCCAGCAGCTATGCTGGCGGAGGGCCGATCTACGAGCAGTACTTC. Protein sequence: CASSYAGGGPIYEQYF.

The chain employs TRBV2 and TRBJ1-2; 8 positions match TRBD1. The CDR3 contains 16 residues. Trimming at V came to 5 bases and at J to 4 bases, leaving 12 bases not matched to a gene. CDR1 SNHLY and CDR2 FYNNEI come from the germline V gene. The CDR3 DNA follows: TGTGCCAGCAGTACGACAGGGGAGGCCAGGAGCTATGGCTACACCTTC. It specifies CASSTTGEARSYGYTF.

This clonotype has more than one count but fewer than ten. The chain uses TRBV29-1 and TRBJ2-3; D possibly corresponds to TRBD2 (6 bases). CDR1 is SQVTM and CDR2 is ANQGSEA in the germline V gene. The CDR3 extends over 14 amino acids. Deletions cut 5 bases from V and 5 bases from J, with 17 bases between. The CDR3 reads CSVQLRLVKDTQYF. CDR3 bases: TGCAGCGTTCAACTCCGACTAGTGAAAGATACGCAGTATTTT.

The chain links TRBV5-1 to TRBJ2-7; the D gene is possibly TRBD2 (6 bases). V dropped 4 bases and J dropped 1 base, with 12 bases sitting between them. CDR1 is SGHRS, CDR2 YFSETQ, per germline. The length of the CDR3 is 14 residues. CDR3 sequence reads: CASSGGRGSYEQYF. CDR3 DNA sequence: TGCGCCAGCAGCGGCGGACGGGGGTCCTACGAGCAGTACTTC. Full variable domain (rest looked up from reference TRBV5-1 and TRBJ2-7): KAGVTQTPRYLIKTRGQQVTLSCSPISGHRSVSWYQQTPGQGLQFLFEYFSETQRNKGNFPGRFSGRQFSNSRSEMNVSTLELGDSALYLCASSGGRGSYEQYFGPGTRLTVT.

The chain has TRBV4-3 and TRBJ1-2, with 9 bases aligning to TRBD1. Germline V gives CDR1 LGHNA, CDR2 YSLEER. The CDR3 loop spans 17 amino acids. V shed 5 bases, J shed 3 bases, and the junction held 13 bases outside the gene matches. The CDR3 here is CASSARRGQGVHYGYTF. CDR3 bases: TGCGCCAGCAGCGCCCGGCGGGGACAGGGTGTTCACTATGGCTACACCTTC.

The J gene is TRBJ2-3, the V gene TRBV4-1; 9 nucleotides agree with TRBD1. The CDR3 extends over 16 amino acids. CDR1 MGHRA and CDR2 YSYEKL come from the germline V gene. Trimming removed 3 bases from V and 6 bases from J; junction bases left unmatched: 10. This CDR3 is CASSHHSGTGSDTQYF. The DNA for the CDR3 is TGCGCCAGCAGCCACCACTCCGGGACAGGGTCTGATACGCAGTATTTT.

This sequence joins TRBV28 and TRBJ2-4; 7 bases fit TRBD2. The J call is uncertain, as TRBJ2-5 better fits the DNA end. Germline lookup yields CDR1 MDHEN and CDR2 SYDVKM. This CDR3 has 15 amino acids. The CDR3 sequence: CASSLRGGPGETQYF. The CDR3 DNA follows: TGTGCCAGCAGTTTGAGGGGAGGGCCGGGGGAGACCCAGTACTTC.

Of note for this clonotype: An end of the junction does not agree with germline; a read error may underlie this. V and J are TRBV10-1 and TRBJ2-3, with TRBD2 matching 10 bases. Germline V gives CDR1 WNHNN, CDR2 SYGVQD (reference sequence). This CDR3 comprises 16 residues. The DNA of the CDR3 is TGCGCCAGCAGTGACCCTAGCGGGAGCTCAGCAGACACGCAGTATTTT. Its protein product is CASSDPSGSSADTQYF.

The chain carries TRBV28 and TRBJ1-4; TRBD1 might be the D (5 bases). CDR3 size: 14 residues. Between the trimmed V and J ends, which lost 11 bases and 3 bases, there was a span of 16 bases. Germline assignment: CDR1 MDHEN and CDR2 SYDVKM. In DNA, the CDR3 is TGTGCCGCAAGGATAGGGGCAGCTAATGAAAAACTGTTTTTT. This gives the protein CAARIGAANEKLFF.

The chain combines TRBV18 with TRBJ1-2, with D possibly being TRBD1 (5 bases). CDR3 size: 14 residues. Germline CDR1 KGHSH, CDR2 LQKENI. V was cut by 0 bases and J by 4 bases, with 9 bases left in between. CDR3 in amino acids: CASSPPEGTYGYTF. In DNA form, the CDR3 reads TGTGCCAGCTCACCACCGGAGGGGACCTATGGCTACACCTTC. Complete variable domain (other parts from reference TRBV18 and TRBJ1-2): NAGVMQNPRHLVRRRGQEARLRCSPMKGHSHVYWYRQLPEEGLKFMVYLQKENIIDESGMPKERFSAEFPKEGPSILRIQQVVRGDSAAYFCASSPPEGTYGYTFGSGTRLTVV.

In this sample, this clonotype turned up a few times. The chain is built from TRBV20-1 and TRBJ2-1; D call uncertain. V lost 0 bases and J lost 9, with 12 bases in between. Germline assignment: CDR1 DFQATT and CDR2 SNEGSKA (reference sequence). CDR3 length equals 13 residues. The CDR3 DNA sequence: TGCAGTGCTAGAGATGTTCTAGTCGGTGAGCAGTTCTTC. Amino acid sequence: CSARDVLVGEQFF.

The chain employs TRBV20-1 and TRBJ2-3, with D possibly matching TRBD1 (5 bases). V was clipped by 6 bases and J by 2 bases, with 21 bases between them. Germline V gene lookup returns CDR1 DFQATT and CDR2 SNEGSKA (reference sequence). The CDR3 extends over 16 amino acids. The CDR3 protein is CSASDSRRGFTDTQYF. The CDR3 DNA is TGCAGTGCCAGTGACTCCCGAAGGGGCTTCACAGATACGCAGTATTTT.

This clonotype has a handful of counts. This chain joins TRBV14 and TRBJ2-1, with 15 bases lining up with TRBD2. The germline gives CDR1 SGHDN, CDR2 FVKESK. V dropped 5 bases and J dropped 3; count of bases not matched to a gene: 11. CDR3 length: 19 residues. Here the CDR3 reads CASSDAPGTSGRNYNEQFF. CDR3 nucleotide sequence: TGTGCCAGCAGCGATGCTCCCGGGACTAGCGGGAGGAACTACAATGAGCAGTTCTTC.

In this sample, this clonotype turned up a few times. This chain uses TRBV20-1 with TRBJ2-7; 10 bases map to TRBD1. The trim removed 4 bases at V and 1 base at J, leaving 10 bases unmatched. CDR1 DFQATT and CDR2 SNEGSKA come from the germline V gene (reference sequence). The CDR3 extends over 16 amino acids. This chain's CDR3 is CSAKIGRDRGSYEQYF. CDR3 nucleotides: TGCAGTGCTAAGATCGGCCGGGACAGGGGTTCCTACGAGCAGTACTTC.

The chain carries TRBV5-1 and TRBJ2-1, with TRBD1 matching 8 bases. This CDR3 is built from 13 residues. Per the germline V gene, CDR1 is SGHRS and CDR2 is YFSETQ. V lost 8 bases, J lost 6 bases, and 7 bases stayed unmatched. CDR3: CASQTQGANEQFF. In DNA form, the CDR3 reads TGCGCCAGTCAGACGCAGGGGGCCAATGAGCAGTTCTTC.

In this sample, this clonotype turned up a few times. The chain has TRBV7-2 and TRBJ2-4; 10 positions match TRBD2. This CDR3 is built from 17 residues. Trimming removed 1 base from V and 1 base from J; junction bases left unmatched: 4. Germline CDR1 is SGHTA and CDR2 is FQGNSA. The CDR3 loop reads CASSLEGLAIAKNIQYF. The CDR3 nucleotides are TGTGCCAGCAGCTTAGAGGGACTAGCGATCGCCAAAAACATTCAGTACTTC.

The rearrangement links TRBV6-1 to TRBJ1-5; maybe TRBD1 (5 bases). V lost 4 bases to trimming and J lost 0 bases, with 7 bases between them. This CDR3 has 14 amino acids. Germline CDR1 reads MNHNS; CDR2 reads SASEGT. The CDR3 loop reads CASSVDSSNQPQHF. The CDR3 DNA is TGTGCCAGCAGTGTCGACAGTAGCAATCAGCCCCAGCATTTT.